This T cell receptor (beta chain) was sequenced for a study of blood T cell repertoires in COVID-19. Study overall: Samples representing acute and convalescent COVID-19 were sourced from the United States, Italy and Spain. Nucleic acid was either cDNA or gDNA, and it came from T cells, B-cell-depleted T cells, or PBMCs.

Seattle's cohort entered during active infection and was followed longitudinally. The CDR3 loop spans 15 amino acids. Germline CDR1 MDHEN, CDR2 SYDVKM. The V and J ends lost 7 bases and 0 bases, in that order; junction bases with no gene match: 6. Under the authors' procedure: Reference gene primer amplification gave nucleated cell count estimates. The method was immunoSEQ multiplex PCR; TCRdb's version includes in-frame clones alone and lacks a portion of them. The V and J calls and clone size are taken from that table; D and trimming were inferred from the DNA. In the table there are 130,000 to 150,000 clones, 80% to 90% of which are singletons.

The gene calls are TRBV28 and TRBJ2-7; TRBD2 aligns across 10 bases. The clonotype originates from an older woman with COVID-19, enrolled during active disease. What was sequenced was peripheral blood. The CDR3 coding sequence is TGTGCCAGCAAATTTAGCGGGGGGTCCTCCTACGAGCAGTACTTC. Its translation is CASKFSGGSSYEQYF.